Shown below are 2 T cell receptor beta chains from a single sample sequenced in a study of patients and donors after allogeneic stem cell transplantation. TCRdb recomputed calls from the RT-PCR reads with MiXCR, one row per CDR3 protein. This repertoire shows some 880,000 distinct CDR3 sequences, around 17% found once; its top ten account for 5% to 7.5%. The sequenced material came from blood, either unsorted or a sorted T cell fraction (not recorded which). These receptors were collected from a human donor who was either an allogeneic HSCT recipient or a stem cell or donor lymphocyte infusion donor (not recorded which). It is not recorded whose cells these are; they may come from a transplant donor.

As DNA, the CDR3 is TGTGCCAGCAGCCCTAACCCCACAGGGGGCGATGAGCAGTACTTC. Its translation: CASSPNPTGGDEQYF. The rearrangement joins TRBV12-3 or TRBV12-4 to TRBJ2-7, with 9 bases lining up with TRBD1. J lost 7 bases, V lost 6 bases, and 13 bases had no gene match. CDR3 length: 15 residues.

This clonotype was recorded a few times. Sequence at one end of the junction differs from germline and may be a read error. CDR3 region: CASSLASSGGAFETQYF. Written as DNA, the CDR3 is TGTGCTAGCAGCTTAGCGTCCTCCGGGGGGGCCTTTGAGACCCAGTACTTC. This chain connects TRBV7-7 to TRBJ2-5; 8 bases line up with TRBD2. The CDR3 contains 17 residues. Germline lookup yields CDR1 SSHAT and CDR2 FNYEAQ (reference sequence).